This T cell receptor beta chain appears in the sequencing data of a study of blood T cells in healthy people across ages. Study outcomes and limitations: Total diversity from one million sequenced T cells was likely underestimated. It was not possible, with unsorted PBMCs, to conclusively compare naive and antigen-experienced cells.

A second PCR of 7 to 11 cycles used a sample-barcoded 5' primer and a J-beta primer mix. There were at least 3 million CDR3-containing paired-end reads obtained from each sample. One entry per CDR3 protein, called by TCRdb with MiXCR from the 5' RACE reads. The sample has approximately 1,700,000 distinct CDR3 sequences, roughly 43% seen once. Notes on this clonotype: Its cognate antigen is unknown.

CDR1 and CDR2 from the germline V gene are SGHTA and FQGNSA. V was clipped by 5 bases and J by 0 bases, with 14 bases between them. The CDR3 totals 15 residues. The specimen was blood. The chain joins TRBV7-2 to TRBJ2-7; D call uncertain. The sequence was collected from a human donor in good health. The CDR3 sequence: CASSPSVLPSYEQYF. As DNA, the CDR3 is TGTGCCAGCAGCCCCTCGGTACTACCCTCCTACGAGCAGTACTTC.